This is a list of T cell receptor beta chains from one sample in a study of OX40 agonist ivuxolimab in advanced cancers. Only in-frame clones appear in the TCRdb table, and some are missing; sequencing was by immunoSEQ multiplex PCR. The sample shows 65,000 to 85,000 clones, around 89% of them seen only once. This specimen consisted of CD4+ or CD8+ T cells sorted from blood, obtained in a trial of the OX40 agonist ivuxolimab. All receptors come from an adult with an advanced solid tumor such as melanoma, head and neck, liver or kidney cancer. The CDR3 runs from the conserved cysteine through the conserved F or W. The D gene is left open where the match is weak. A clone size is listed for some rows: how often the clone was seen (once, few, many), or a class if it is expanded.

J gene	clone size	V gene	D gene	CDR3 protein	CDR3 DNA
TRBJ1-4	NA	TRBV15	NA	CATSRAPIGKLFF	TGTGCCACCAGCAGGGCTCCGATAGGAAAACTGTTTTTT
TRBJ2-3	NA	TRBV5-6	NA	CASSFATTLSTDTQYF	TGTGCCAGCAGCTTTGCGACTACACTAAGCACAGATACGCAGTATTTT
TRBJ2-5	NA	TRBV5-1	NA	CASSPWSGETQYF	TGCGCCAGCAGCCCATGGAGTGGAGAGACCCAGTACTTC
TRBJ2-1	NA	TRBV5-4	TRBD1	CASSLDRGSYNEQFF	TGTGCCAGCAGCTTGGACAGGGGGTCCTACAATGAGCAGTTCTTC
TRBJ1-5	once	TRBV5-8	NA	CASSLTGRGGQPQHF	TGTGCCAGCAGCTTGACCGGCAGGGGTGGGCAGCCCCAGCATTTT
TRBJ1-2	few	TRBV5-1	NA	CASSLQGNGYTF	TGCGCCAGCAGCCTACAGGGCAATGGCTACACCTTC
TRBJ1-1	NA	TRBV5-1	TRBD1	CASSSGQLNTEAFF	TGCGCCAGCAGCTCGGGACAGTTGAACACTGAAGCTTTCTTT
TRBJ1-1	NA	TRBV5-1	TRBD1	CASSITGAGTEAFF	TGCGCCAGCAGCATAACAGGGGCCGGAACTGAAGCTTTCTTT
TRBJ1-3	NA	TRBV27	NA	CASPRGNRRNTIYF	TGTGCCAGCCCTCGAGGTAACAGGCGGAACACCATATATTTT
TRBJ2-2	once	TRBV25-1	NA	CASSPMDNTGELFF	TGTGCCAGCAGTCCCATGGACAACACCGGGGAGCTGTTTTTT
TRBJ2-7	NA	TRBV19	NA	CASPSGHEQYF	TGTGCCAGCCCTTCCGGCCACGAGCAGTACTTC
TRBJ1-4	once	TRBV7-9	TRBD1	CASSPGTGLEKLFF	TGTGCCAGCAGCCCGGGGACAGGGCTGGAAAAACTGTTTTTT
TRBJ2-3	NA	TRBV19	TRBD1	CASSTRDRETDTQYF	TGTGCCAGTAGTACCCGGGACAGGGAAACAGATACGCAGTATTTT
TRBJ2-2	once	TRBV27	NA	CASSLSISEIGELFF	TGTGCCAGCAGTTTATCGATTAGCGAAATCGGGGAGCTGTTTTTT
TRBJ2-3	once	TRBV28	NA	CASSFRGHPTDTQYF	TGTGCCAGCAGTTTTCGGGGACACCCAACAGATACGCAGTATTTT
TRBJ2-1	NA	TRBV5-6	TRBD2	CASSGGIYNEQFF	TGTGCCTCCAGCGGGGGAATCTACAATGAGCAGTTCTTC
TRBJ2-7	NA	TRBV7-9	TRBD1	CASSSLWDRGGWAAYEQYF	TGTGCCAGCAGCTCCCTATGGGACAGGGGAGGTTGGGCGGCCTACGAGCAGTACTTC
TRBJ2-3	NA	TRBV2	NA	CASKRSTDTQYF	TGTGCCAGCAAGCGGAGCACAGATACGCAGTATTTT
TRBJ1-2	NA	TRBV4-1	TRBD1	CASSQGQGFNYGYTF	TGCGCCAGCAGCCAAGGACAGGGTTTTAACTATGGCTACACCTTC
TRBJ1-3	NA	TRBV19	NA	CASAPQTASGNTIYF	TGTGCCAGTGCTCCCCAGACAGCCTCTGGAAACACCATATATTTT
TRBJ1-5	few	TRBV19	NA	CASSTSGVRGPQHF	TGTGCCAGTAGTACTTCTGGTGTTCGCGGGCCCCAGCATTTT
TRBJ2-5	NA	TRBV19	NA	CASSISGEVGETQYF	TGTGCCAGTAGTATTAGTGGGGAGGTTGGAGAGACCCAGTACTTC
TRBJ2-3	NA	TRBV5-6	NA	CASSLPTRADTQYF	TGTGCCAGCAGCTTGCCGACCCGTGCAGATACGCAGTATTTT
TRBJ2-7	NA	TRBV5-1	TRBD2	CASSLGWPSGTYEQYF	TGCGCCAGCAGCTTGGGGTGGCCTAGCGGTACCTACGAGCAGTACTTC
TRBJ2-5	few	TRBV29-1	TRBD1	CSVAGQGPLQETQYF	TGCAGCGTCGCGGGACAGGGCCCTCTACAAGAGACCCAGTACTTC
TRBJ2-5	once	TRBV4-2	NA	CASSQVFAFGETQYF	TGTGCCAGCAGCCAAGTTTTCGCATTTGGAGAGACCCAGTACTTC
TRBJ2-5	NA	TRBV7-2	TRBD2	CASSPRSPSGVYQETQYF	TGTGCCAGCAGCCCAAGGTCCCCTAGCGGGGTCTACCAAGAGACCCAGTACTTC
TRBJ2-5	NA	TRBV5-1	NA	CASSHGQLKETQYF	TGCGCCAGCAGCCATGGACAGCTCAAAGAGACCCAGTACTTC
TRBJ2-3	NA	TRBV4-2	TRBD2	CASSQDGGGASDTQYF	TGTGCCAGCAGCCAAGATGGCGGGGGGGCAAGTGATACGCAGTATTTT
TRBJ1-1	NA	TRBV14	TRBD1	CASSQVGTGGIEAFF	TGTGCCAGCAGCCAAGTGGGGACAGGGGGAATTGAAGCTTTCTTT
TRBJ2-2	NA	TRBV15	NA	CATSRVAGWGTGELFF	TGTGCCACCAGCAGAGTCGCGGGGTGGGGCACCGGGGAGCTGTTTTTT
TRBJ1-3	once	TRBV28	NA	CASHPSGSGNTIYF	TGTGCCAGCCACCCCAGCGGCTCTGGAAACACCATATATTTT
TRBJ2-7	NA	TRBV5-1	TRBD1	CASNPGKGGYEQYF	TGCGCCAGCAACCCTGGGAAAGGGGGCTATGAGCAGTACTTC
TRBJ2-7	once	TRBV7-2	NA	CASSLTSPQYF	TGTGCCAGCAGCTTAACGTCTCCTCAGTACTTC
TRBJ2-7	NA	TRBV5-3	NA	CARSLAPKRNYEQYF	TGTGCCAGAAGCTTGGCCCCCAAAAGGAACTACGAGCAGTACTTC
TRBJ1-2	NA	TRBV6-5	TRBD1	CASSSPGQGTYGYTF	TGTGCCAGCAGTTCTCCGGGACAGGGGACCTATGGCTACACCTTC
TRBJ2-1	NA	TRBV19	TRBD1	CASSSPHRGNNEQFF	TGTGCCAGTAGTAGCCCACACAGGGGTAACAATGAGCAGTTCTTC
TRBJ1-5	NA	TRBV28	NA	CASISIGAAQPQHF	TGTGCCAGCATTTCGATTGGTGCGGCTCAGCCCCAGCATTTT
TRBJ2-3	NA	TRBV27	TRBD2	CASSFRVAGSTDTQYF	TGTGCCAGCAGTTTCAGGGTAGCGGGGAGCACAGATACGCAGTATTTT
TRBJ2-7	NA	TRBV5-1	TRBD2	CASSIGTSGSDEQYF	TGCGCCAGCAGCATAGGGACTAGCGGGAGCGACGAGCAGTACTTC
TRBJ1-1	NA	TRBV6-1	NA	CATRLGPAALTEAFF	TGTGCCACCCGTCTAGGGCCGGCAGCGCTCACTGAAGCTTTCTTT
TRBJ2-2	once	TRBV2	NA	CASSLTDPWDNTGELFF	TGTGCCAGCAGTCTCACAGATCCCTGGGACAACACCGGGGAGCTGTTTTTT
TRBJ1-1	NA	TRBV11-2	TRBD1	CASSGQGGTEAFF	TGTGCCAGCAGCGGACAGGGTGGTACTGAAGCTTTCTTT
TRBJ2-7	once	TRBV4-1	NA	CASSQEGGRSYEQYF	TGCGCCAGCAGCCAAGAAGGAGGGCGTTCCTACGAGCAGTACTTC
TRBJ2-3	NA	TRBV5-1	TRBD2	CASSLGTSGASTDTQYF	TGCGCCAGCAGCCTGGGGACTAGCGGGGCCTCCACAGATACGCAGTATTTT
TRBJ2-7	once	TRBV5-1	TRBD2	CASSIGLAGGLWNEQYF	TGCGCCAGCAGCATCGGACTAGCGGGAGGGCTTTGGAACGAGCAGTACTTC
TRBJ2-7	few	TRBV6-1	TRBD1	CASTRDRETYEQYF	TGTGCCAGCACCCGGGACAGAGAGACCTACGAGCAGTACTTC
TRBJ2-3	NA	TRBV5-1	TRBD1	CASSWQGTGTDTQYF	TGCGCCAGCAGCTGGCAGGGGACAGGCACAGATACGCAGTATTTT
TRBJ1-1	NA	TRBV19	NA	CASSITGLVTEAFF	TGTGCCAGTAGTATAACAGGGTTGGTTACTGAAGCTTTCTTT
TRBJ2-5	few	TRBV5-1	NA	CASSYSVGVLKETQYF	TGCGCCAGCAGCTATTCGGTCGGGGTCCTTAAAGAGACCCAGTACTTC
TRBJ1-2	NA	TRBV2	NA	CASSSGGGYTF	TGTGCCAGCTCCTCCGGGGGTGGCTACACCTTC
TRBJ2-4	once	TRBV28	TRBD2	CASTGLAGVYIQYF	TGTGCCAGCACCGGACTAGCGGGAGTATACATTCAGTACTTC
TRBJ2-5	NA	TRBV5-8	NA	CASSFSGVRGETQYF	TGTGCCAGCAGCTTCAGTGGAGTGAGGGGAGAGACCCAGTACTTC
TRBJ2-3	NA	TRBV7-9	TRBD1	CAIRRDRFFTDTQYF	TGTGCCATCAGACGGGACAGGTTCTTCACAGATACGCAGTATTTT
TRBJ2-7	NA	TRBV9	NA	CASSTPRASGPSYEQYF	TGTGCCAGCAGCACCCCTCGTGCCAGCGGGCCCTCCTACGAGCAGTACTTC
TRBJ2-2	NA	TRBV18	TRBD2	CASSLRGDTGELFF	TGTGCCAGCTCACTTCGGGGGGACACCGGGGAGCTGTTTTTT
TRBJ1-5	NA	TRBV6-1	NA	CAGGRGGQPQHF	TGTGCCGGGGGGCGTGGGGGTCAGCCCCAGCATTTT